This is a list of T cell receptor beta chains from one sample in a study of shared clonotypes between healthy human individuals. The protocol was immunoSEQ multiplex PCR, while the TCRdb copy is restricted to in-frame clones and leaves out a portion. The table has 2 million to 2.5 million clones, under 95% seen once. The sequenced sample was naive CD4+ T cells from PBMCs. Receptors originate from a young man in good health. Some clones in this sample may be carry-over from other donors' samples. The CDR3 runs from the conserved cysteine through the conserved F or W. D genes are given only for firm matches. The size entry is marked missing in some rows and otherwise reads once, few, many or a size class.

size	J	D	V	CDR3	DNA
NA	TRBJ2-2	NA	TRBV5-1	CASSVGAGELFF	TGCGCCAGCAGCGTAGGGGCCGGGGAGCTGTTTTTT
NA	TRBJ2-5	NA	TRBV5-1	CASSLMRLGLETQYF	TGCGCCAGCAGCTTGATGAGGCTGGGATTGGAGACCCAGTACTTC
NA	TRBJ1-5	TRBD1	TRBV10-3	CAISEMAGGSQPQHF	TGTGCCATCAGTGAAATGGCAGGGGGTAGTCAGCCCCAGCATTTT
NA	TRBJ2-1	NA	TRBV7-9	CASSLGNTYNEQFF	TGTGCCAGCAGCTTAGGGAACACCTACAATGAGCAGTTCTTC
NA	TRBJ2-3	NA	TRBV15	CATSRDLSASTDTQYF	TGTGCCACCAGCAGAGATCTTAGCGCGAGCACAGATACGCAGTATTTT
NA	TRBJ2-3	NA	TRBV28	CASRNLGAGLWADTQYF	TGTGCCAGCAGAAACTTAGGGGCGGGCCTCTGGGCAGATACGCAGTATTTT
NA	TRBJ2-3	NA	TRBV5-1	CASKASYVTDTQYF	TGCGCCAGTAAGGCTTCTTATGTCACAGATACGCAGTATTTT
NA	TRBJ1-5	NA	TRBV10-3	CAISESRAGGQPQHF	TGTGCCATCAGTGAGTCTCGAGCTGGGGGTCAGCCCCAGCATTTT
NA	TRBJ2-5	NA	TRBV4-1	CASSQFLGETQYF	TGCGCCAGCAGCCAATTTCTGGGGGAGACCCAGTACTTC
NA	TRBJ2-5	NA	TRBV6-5	CASSRSDGETQYF	TGTGCCAGCAGTCGCAGTGATGGGGAGACCCAGTACTTC
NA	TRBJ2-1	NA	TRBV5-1	CASSLLGQYNEQFF	TGCGCCAGCAGCTTGCTGGGGCAGTACAATGAGCAGTTCTTC
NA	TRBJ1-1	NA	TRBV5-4	CASRDSRVPNTEAFF	TGTGCCAGCAGGGATAGCAGGGTGCCGAACACTGAAGCTTTCTTT
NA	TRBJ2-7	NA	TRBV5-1	CASSTTAPYEQYF	TGCGCCAGCAGTACGACTGCCCCCTACGAGCAGTACTTC
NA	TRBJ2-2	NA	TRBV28	CASGRLYRVRDGELFF	TGTGCCAGCGGCCGACTCTACAGGGTCCGGGACGGGGAGCTGTTTTTT
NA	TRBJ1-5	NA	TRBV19	CASSWTVGGSVQPQHF	TGTGCCAGTAGTTGGACTGTTGGAGGGTCGGTTCAGCCCCAGCATTTT
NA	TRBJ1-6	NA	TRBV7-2	CASSLGPPSSYNSPLHF	TGTGCCAGCAGCTTAGGACCCCCGAGCTCCTATAATTCACCCCTCCACTTT
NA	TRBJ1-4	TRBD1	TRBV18	CASSPPRDRDQREKLFF	TGTGCCAGCTCCCCCCCCCGGGACAGGGACCAGAGGGAAAAACTGTTTTTT
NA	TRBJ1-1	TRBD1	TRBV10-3	CAISERWDSEAFF	TGTGCCATCAGTGAGAGATGGGACAGTGAAGCTTTCTTT
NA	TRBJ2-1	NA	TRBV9	CASSVGQSSYNEQFF	TGTGCCAGCAGCGTTGGTCAGTCATCCTACAATGAGCAGTTCTTC
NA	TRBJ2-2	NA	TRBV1	CTSSQVGNRTGELFF	TGCACCAGCAGCCAAGTAGGAAACCGTACCGGGGAGCTGTTTTTT
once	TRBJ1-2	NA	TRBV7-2	CASSLVGDRFYGYTF	TGTGCCAGCAGCTTAGTGGGGGACCGCTTCTATGGCTACACCTTC
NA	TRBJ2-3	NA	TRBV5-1	CASSLAMSGLDTQYF	TGCGCCAGCAGCTTGGCTATGTCGGGGTTGGATACGCAGTATTTT